Sequencing of this T cell receptor (beta chain) was carried out in a study of vaccination and CD4 T cells after COVID-19. As for the study in general: Cells were stimulated with overlapping spike peptides from SARS-CoV-2, HCoV-NL63, HCoV-OC43 and HCoV-229E. General observations from the study: Counts of SARS-CoV-2-reactive clonotypes had a median that went from approximately 21 to 40, a nonsignificant change.

This clonotype was seen more than once but under ten times. Its specificity is unknown. Cultured CD4+ T-cell DNA underwent Oncomine TCR Beta short-read sequencing. TCRdb itself ran the PCR reads through MiXCR, one entry per CDR3 protein. The sample carries some 20,000 distinct CDR3 sequences, around a quarter recorded once. As for treatment: roughly 11-day PBMC culture with coronavirus spike peptide pools or control peptides (ViraFEST assay). Before TCRs were sequenced, ViraFEST expanded antigen-specific T cells with peptide pools. The positive PCR dates, which preceded the US Alpha, Beta and Delta variants, fell between March and December 2020. Per the germline V gene, CDR1 is MNHNS and CDR2 is SASEGT. The CDR3 runs to 15 residues. The ends were cut back, 5 bases at V and 2 bases at J, with 16 bases in the middle.

V is TRBV6-1 and J is TRBJ2-7; D may be TRBD1 (7 bases). The sequence derives from a human donor with COVID-19. Sequencing used cultured CD4+ T cells from blood. This CDR3 is CASSRRQGLTYEQYF. As DNA, the CDR3 is TGTGCCAGCAGTCGTAGACAGGGACTTACCTACGAGCAGTACTTC.